A selection of T cell receptor beta chains follows, all from one sample in a study of shared clonotypes between healthy human individuals. Here immunoSEQ multiplex PCR was the method, and the copy in TCRdb shows in-frame clones only, minus some. The table shows more than 1,200,000 clones, with 97% to 99% occurring only once. What was sequenced was naive CD4+ T cells sorted from blood. The receptors stem from a man under 40 in good health. Each CDR3 is given with its conserved first and last residue. A D gene is named only where the DNA matches it firmly. Only part of the rows carry a size: once, few, many, or a class if the clone is expanded.

j_call,d_call,v_call,clone_size,cdr3_aa,cdr3_nt
TRBJ2-5,TRBD2,TRBV6-1,-,CASRVSGLGETQYF,TGTGCCAGCAGGGTTAGCGGGTTGGGGGAGACCCAGTACTTC
TRBJ1-1,-,TRBV6-5,-,CASSPRTGEAFF,TGTGCCAGCAGCCCAAGGACGGGTGAAGCTTTCTTT
TRBJ2-2,-,TRBV19,-,CASSPPRGAVTGELFF,TGTGCCAGTAGTCCCCCAAGAGGGGCGGTCACCGGGGAGCTGTTTTTT
TRBJ1-1,-,TRBV5-4,once,CASTIGRGGVHTEAFF,TGTGCCAGCACCATCGGGAGGGGGGGAGTGCACACTGAAGCTTTCTTT
TRBJ2-3,-,TRBV28,-,CASSLTNTQYF,TGTGCCAGCAGCCTCACGAATACGCAGTATTTT
TRBJ2-3,-,TRBV10-3,-,CATGPDVASTDTQYF,TGTGCCACGGGGCCTGACGTAGCTAGCACAGATACGCAGTATTTT
TRBJ1-4,-,TRBV27,-,CASGRGWDEKLFF,TGTGCCAGTGGACGTGGGTGGGATGAAAAACTGTTTTTT
TRBJ2-1,TRBD2,TRBV27,once,CASSLFSGSSNEQFF,TGTGCCAGCAGTTTATTTAGCGGGAGTTCGAATGAGCAGTTCTTC
TRBJ1-2,-,TRBV28,few,CASSLQQAAGAYGYTF,TGTGCCAGCAGTCTACAGCAGGCTGCCGGAGCCTATGGCTACACCTTC
TRBJ1-4,TRBD1,TRBV4-1,once,CASTLTGLNEKLFF,TGCGCCAGCACCTTGACAGGGCTGAATGAAAAACTGTTTTTT
TRBJ2-2,-,TRBV27,once,CATGHTGELFF,TGTGCCACGGGACACACCGGGGAGCTGTTTTTT
TRBJ2-2,-,TRBV5-6,once,CASSLGPTNTGELFF,TGTGCCAGCAGCTTGGGACCCACGAACACCGGGGAGCTGTTTTTT
TRBJ1-1,-,TRBV6-5,-,CASRVSYGLNTEAFF,TGTGCCAGCAGGGTCTCTTATGGACTGAACACTGAAGCTTTCTTT
TRBJ2-7,-,TRBV2,-,CASKDTTYEQYF,TGTGCCAGCAAGGACACCACCTACGAGCAGTACTTC
TRBJ2-1,-,TRBV6-6,-,CASSYPPGVVNEQFF,TGTGCCAGCAGTTACCCTCCGGGGGTGGTAAATGAGCAGTTCTTC
TRBJ2-7,-,TRBV27,-,CASSPITLVESEQYF,TGTGCCAGCAGCCCTATCACTTTAGTTGAGAGCGAGCAGTACTTC
TRBJ2-1,-,TRBV6-1,once,CASSVAEARGNEQFF,TGTGCCAGCAGTGTAGCGGAGGCCCGGGGAAATGAGCAGTTCTTC
TRBJ2-7,TRBD2,TRBV28,once,CATFSGTSVTSYEQYF,TGTGCCACATTTTCCGGGACTAGCGTTACGTCCTACGAGCAGTACTTC
TRBJ2-7,-,TRBV5-1,-,CASSLGGDSYEQYF,TGCGCCAGCAGCTTAGGCGGGGACTCCTACGAGCAGTACTTC
TRBJ2-7,-,TRBV9,-,CASSRGALSYEQYF,TGTGCCAGCAGCCGGGGGGCACTATCCTACGAGCAGTACTTC
TRBJ2-3,TRBD1,TRBV9,-,CASSGTGAPTDTQYF,TGTGCCAGCAGCGGCACAGGGGCGCCCACAGATACGCAGTATTTT
TRBJ2-1,-,TRBV2,-,CASSNLTTRRGEQFF,TGTGCCAGCAGTAACTTAACGACTAGAAGGGGTGAGCAGTTCTTC
TRBJ1-5,-,TRBV5-1,-,CASSSRGDQPQHF,TGCGCCAGCAGCTCGAGGGGGGATCAGCCCCAGCATTTT
TRBJ1-2,-,TRBV19,-,CATSRGQAYGYTF,TGTGCCACCTCGCGAGGACAAGCCTATGGCTACACCTTC
TRBJ1-5,-,TRBV4-3,once,CASSQDPQGDQPQHF,TGCGCCAGCAGCCAAGATCCGCAGGGCGATCAGCCCCAGCATTTT
TRBJ2-1,TRBD2,TRBV10-1,-,CASSPSGRFNEQFF,TGCGCCAGCAGTCCTAGCGGGAGATTTAATGAGCAGTTCTTC
TRBJ1-5,TRBD1,TRBV28,-,CASSRDRDQPQHF,TGTGCCAGCAGTCGGGACAGGGATCAGCCCCAGCATTTT
TRBJ2-3,-,TRBV30,-,CAWSERRTDTQYF,TGTGCCTGGAGTGAGAGACGCACAGATACGCAGTATTTT
TRBJ1-1,-,TRBV5-1,-,CASSFQTVNTEAFF,TGCGCCAGCAGCTTCCAGACAGTGAACACTGAAGCTTTCTTT
TRBJ2-3,TRBD2,TRBV7-7,-,CASSLEISGSSTDTQYF,TGTGCCAGCAGCTTAGAAATTAGCGGGAGCAGCACAGATACGCAGTATTTT
TRBJ1-2,-,TRBV5-1,-,CASSLDSPNYGYTF,TGCGCCAGCAGCTTGGACAGTCCTAACTATGGCTACACCTTC
TRBJ2-2,TRBD2,TRBV7-9,-,CASSTGRTGELFF,TGTGCCAGCAGCACCGGGAGGACCGGGGAGCTGTTTTTT
TRBJ2-2,-,TRBV7-8,-,CASSSDSVFRTGELFF,TGTGCCAGCAGCTCAGACAGTGTGTTTCGAACCGGGGAGCTGTTTTTT
TRBJ2-7,-,TRBV5-1,-,CASSLLSGDPYEQYF,TGCGCCAGCAGCTTGTTGTCGGGGGATCCCTACGAGCAGTACTTC
TRBJ1-5,-,TRBV7-9,once,CASSLAGLDQPQHF,TGTGCCAGCAGCTTAGCGGGGTTGGATCAGCCCCAGCATTTT
TRBJ2-7,TRBD1,TRBV19,-,CASKAQGAFYEQYF,TGTGCCAGTAAAGCCCAGGGGGCCTTCTACGAGCAGTACTTC
TRBJ1-5,-,TRBV18,-,CASSAYRDDQPQHF,TGTGCCAGCTCAGCCTACAGGGATGATCAGCCCCAGCATTTT
TRBJ2-7,TRBD2,TRBV6-5,-,CASSYWASGSYEQYF,TGTGCCAGCAGTTACTGGGCTAGCGGGAGCTACGAGCAGTACTTC
TRBJ1-2,-,TRBV29-1,-,CSVESGYGYTF,TGCAGCGTTGAGTCCGGATATGGCTACACCTTC
TRBJ1-5,-,TRBV28,-,CASSSQDSNQPQHF,TGTGCCAGCAGTTCTCAGGATAGCAATCAGCCCCAGCATTTT
TRBJ2-5,TRBD1,TRBV4-3,-,CASSQNQDRTRETQYF,TGCGCCAGCAGCCAAAACCAGGACAGGACGAGGGAGACCCAGTACTTC
TRBJ2-5,-,TRBV5-1,-,CASSPGGPAQETQYF,TGCGCCAGCAGCCCCGGCGGGCCAGCCCAAGAGACCCAGTACTTC
TRBJ1-2,-,TRBV5-1,-,CASSLEASGGYTF,TGCGCCAGCAGCTTGGAGGCATCGGGTGGCTACACCTTC